This paragraph covers one T cell receptor (beta chain) sequence. Its antigen specificity is not known. No much larger clone exists at a distance of one base, and base qualities are not known. The treatment or condition label here, explained by the study, means: live attenuated yellow fever vaccine strain. Two biological replicates of bulk PBMCs were collected at each blood-draw timepoint. A standard Ficoll-Paque protocol was used to isolate PBMCs from peripheral blood. TriZol was used to extract RNA from bulk PBMCs, from CD4 and CD8 fractions, and from dextramer-positive and dextramer-negative fractions. Synthesis of TCR cDNA relied on 5'RACE template switching, a step that introduced a universal primer site along with unique molecular identifiers. Priming of cDNA synthesis was performed from both the TCR alpha and TCR beta constant segments. Library amplification involved two PCR steps, and the second step added sample barcodes and sequencing adapters. Sequencing of the libraries was done on either Illumina HiSeq 2500 (2x100 bp) or NovaSeq (2x150 bp). Per the authors' processing: Demultiplexing of reads and collapsing into UMI consensus sequences were performed with MIGEC, and V(D)J alignment was carried out with MiXCR. Vaccine-responding clonotypes were identified with edgeR using replicate PBMC samples, with FDR below 0.01 and a log2 fold change above 5 up to day 15 being required. Bulk clonotypes were assigned CD4 or CD8 identity according to which sequenced CD4 or CD8 repertoire held them at higher abundance. In TCRdb, the public reads were trimmed at Q25 with fastp and aligned with MiXCR, with productive beta chains retained. Every CDR3 protein is listed once, alongside the most common genes and DNA of its rows. In this record, the V and J calls reflect TCRdb's handling and not the investigators' own analysis. The sample table contains 500,000 to 650,000 distinct CDR3 sequences; only one count was recorded for about 17% of them. In total, the top ten clones hold roughly a sixth of the sample.

This entry is derived from a study of T cells after yellow fever vaccination (dated by TCRdb to the late 2010s). Turning to the overall study: Libraries from fractions with low cell numbers were prepared with the SMART-Seq v4 Ultra Low Input RNA kit. Bulk TCR alpha and beta repertoires were sequenced longitudinally to track T-cell clones before and after primary and booster YFV17D yellow fever vaccination. Two healthy male donors, one aged 18 to 29 and one aged 30 to 40 years, were included in the cohort. Blood samples were taken at several timepoints before and after primary and secondary immunization, and bulk PBMC replicates and cell subsets were isolated. What the study reported, not specific to this receptor: Because only two donors were included in the study, the extent to which the findings can be generalized is limited. A small fraction of clonotypes appeared in both the CD4 and CD8 compartments, likely as a result of convergent recombination. FACS-sorted repertoires could contain abundant contaminating clonotypes from the bulk population, so computational filtering was required. After the booster, most of the clones that had expanded following primary vaccination were detected again (around 97% of CD4 and around 88% of CD8), which suggests that memory was broadly maintained. The secondary T-cell response was weaker than the primary response but faster, peaking on day 5 instead of day 15.

From its cysteine to its phenylalanine, the CDR3 spans 13 amino acids. The CDR3 DNA has 39 bases and is translated from base 1. This specimen consisted of PBMCs, obtained 5 to 6 days after the first yellow fever vaccination. The sequence links TRBV21-1 to TRBJ1-2; no DNA check was done on the table's D call, TRBD1. TRBV21-1 corresponds to a pseudogene. The clonotype comes from a man aged 18 to 35 who received the YFV17D yellow fever vaccine. The CDR3 reads CARKMSGRSPLTF. The sequenced DNA is TGTGCCAGGAAGATGTCGGGACGTTCCCCTCTCACCTTC.